This is a list of T cell receptor beta chains from one sample in a study of blood T cells in healthy people across ages. TCRdb re-called the 5' RACE reads through MiXCR, storing one row per CDR3 protein. This table has hundreds of thousands of distinct CDR3 sequences, about a third appearing once. The specimen was blood. These receptor sequences come from a woman aged 80 or over in good health. Each CDR3 is given with its conserved first and last residue. Fields, in order: clone size, D gene, J gene, V gene, CDR3 DNA, CDR3 protein. A D gene is named only where the DNA matches it firmly. Expanded clones are given a class, and other clones once, few, many or no size at all.

>many|NA|TRBJ2-7|TRBV6-1
TGTGCCAGCACCACAGGACACGGCTCCTACGAGCAGTACTTC
CASTTGHGSYEQYF
>many|TRBD2|TRBJ2-3|TRBV7-9
TGTGCCAGCAGCAATAAGGGACTAGCTACAGATACGCAGTATTTT
CASSNKGLATDTQYF
>NA|NA|TRBJ2-1|TRBV20-1
TGCAGTGCTGTATCTACAGGGTACGGGTACAATGAGCAGTTCTTC
CSAVSTGYGYNEQFF
>NA|NA|TRBJ2-1|TRBV30
TGTGCCTGGACCGCCACATACAGTGAGCAGTTCTTC
CAWTATYSEQFF
>few|TRBD1|TRBJ1-4|TRBV15
TGTGCCACCAGCGCCGGGGGGACAGAAGAAAAACTGTTTTTT
CATSAGGTEEKLFF
>NA|TRBD1|TRBJ1-1|TRBV28
TGTGCCAGCAGTTTTGACAGGGCGACTGAAGCTTTCTTT
CASSFDRATEAFF
>many|NA|TRBJ2-7|TRBV2
TGTGCCAGCAGTGAAGCGGTGCCCCCTTACGAGCAGTACTTC
CASSEAVPPYEQYF
>many|NA|TRBJ2-5|TRBV12-3/TRBV12-4
TGTGCCAGCACCGTTCCTGGCACCCAAGAGACCCAGTACTTC
CASTVPGTQETQYF
>few|NA|TRBJ1-6|TRBV7-9
TGTGCCAGCAGTATAGGGGAACAGGGATATTCACCCCTCCACTTT
CASSIGEQGYSPLHF
>many|TRBD2|TRBJ2-3|TRBV7-2
TGTGCCAGCAGGTTAGCGGGGGGGCGAGATACGCAGTATTTT
CASRLAGGRDTQYF
>many|TRBD1|TRBJ2-7|TRBV5-6
TGTGCCAGCAGCTCCACCCACAGGGGCTCCTACGAGCAGTACTTC
CASSSTHRGSYEQYF
>NA|NA|TRBJ1-5|TRBV7-2
TGTGCCAGCAGCTTAGAAGCGTATAGCAATCAGCCCCAGCATTTT
CASSLEAYSNQPQHF
>NA|TRBD2|TRBJ2-5|TRBV7-3
TGTGCCAGCAGCTATAGCGGGGGGGCCACAGAGACCCAGTACTTC
CASSYSGGATETQYF
>many|TRBD1|TRBJ2-1|TRBV7-2
TGTGCCAGCAGCATACTACAGGGGGGACGCTACAATGAGCAGTTCTTC
CASSILQGGRYNEQFF
>few|NA|TRBJ2-5|TRBV20-1
TGCAGTGCTACTAGTGGGAGAGAGACCCAGTACTTC
CSATSGRETQYF
>many|TRBD1|TRBJ2-4|TRBV7-9
TGTGCCAGCAGCTTAGAAGGGGACAGCAAAGACATTCAGTACTTC
CASSLEGDSKDIQYF
>NA|NA|TRBJ1-1|TRBV7-2
TGTGCCAGCAGCTGGCAGGGAATGAACACTGAAGCTTTCTTT
CASSWQGMNTEAFF
>many|NA|TRBJ1-5|TRBV18
TGTGCCAGCTCACCACGGGGGGCAGGGGATCAGCCCCAGCATTTT
CASSPRGAGDQPQHF
>few|NA|TRBJ1-1|TRBV7-3
TGTGCCAGCAGCTCCACCGGGGCCGGGGACACTGAAGCTTTCTTT
CASSSTGAGDTEAFF
>many|NA|TRBJ1-2|TRBV25-1
TGTGCCAGCAGTGAATTAGGACGGACATATGGCTACACCTTC
CASSELGRTYGYTF
>many|NA|TRBJ2-1|TRBV4-1
TGCGCCAGCAGCCAAGAAGACCGGAGCTCCTACAATGAGCAGTTCTTC
CASSQEDRSSYNEQFF
>NA|TRBD1|TRBJ1-1|TRBV18
TGTGCCAGCTCAATACAGGGGGCGGCTGAAGCTTTCTTT
CASSIQGAAEAFF
>NA|NA|TRBJ1-1|TRBV18
TGTGCCAGCTCACCCCTGGGCGTAGTCCTAAAGAACACTGAAGCTTTCTTT
CASSPLGVVLKNTEAFF
>many|TRBD1|TRBJ2-7|TRBV6-1
TGTGCCAGCAGAGAAAGACAGGGGCCCTACGAGCAGTACTTC
CASRERQGPYEQYF
>NA|NA|TRBJ2-3|TRBV5-1
TGCGCCAGCAGCTTGGCCGTCGACGAGAGCACAGATACGCAGTATTTT
CASSLAVDESTDTQYF
>many|NA|TRBJ2-3|TRBV6-1
TGTGCCAGCAGAGGGATAGCCGATACGCAGTATTTT
CASRGIADTQYF
>few|NA|TRBJ1-1|TRBV9
TGTGCCAGCAGCGTAGAAGGGTGGACTGAAGCTTTCTTT
CASSVEGWTEAFF
>NA|NA|TRBJ2-7|TRBV6-6
TGTGCCAGCAGATTCGACAGTTCAAGCGAGCAGTACTTC
CASRFDSSSEQYF
>many|NA|TRBJ2-7|TRBV30
TGTGCCTGGAGTACCACCCGGGGCGAGCAGTACTTC
CAWSTTRGEQYF
>NA|NA|TRBJ2-7|TRBV30
TGTGCCTGGAGTTATCCCTGGCGGAGTGGCGAGCAGTACTTC
CAWSYPWRSGEQYF
>few|NA|TRBJ2-5|TRBV18
TGTGCCAGCTCACCAGTGTATAAAGAGACCCAGTACTTC
CASSPVYKETQYF
>NA|NA|TRBJ1-1|TRBV10-2
TGCGCCAGCAGGGACAGTAAGAACACTGAAGCTTTCTTT
CASRDSKNTEAFF
>few|TRBD1|TRBJ1-1|TRBV5-1
TGCGCCAGCAGCTTGGGACAGGGATTGGGAACTGAAGCTTTCTTT
CASSLGQGLGTEAFF
>many|TRBD1|TRBJ2-1|TRBV7-9
TGTGCCAGCAGCTCGGGACAGAGAACACTCAATGAGCAGTTCTTC
CASSSGQRTLNEQFF
>many|TRBD1|TRBJ2-1|TRBV5-5
TGTGCCAGCAGACCGACAGGGTTATTCTACAATGAGCAGTTCTTC
CASRPTGLFYNEQFF
>NA|TRBD1|TRBJ1-5|TRBV4-1
TGCGCCAGCAGTTCCGACAGGGTCAATCAGCCCCAGCATTTT
CASSSDRVNQPQHF
>NA|NA|TRBJ1-1|TRBV4-1
TGCGCCAGCAGCCAGGACGGCAACACTGAAGCTTTCTTT
CASSQDGNTEAFF
>NA|TRBD1|TRBJ2-1|TRBV27
TGTGCCAGCATCCGGGACAGGGGAAATGAGCAGTTCTTC
CASIRDRGNEQFF
>few|TRBD1|TRBJ1-1|TRBV27
TGTGCCAGCAGTCACAGGGGGAGGCCTGAAGCTTTCTTT
CASSHRGRPEAFF
>many|NA|TRBJ2-3|TRBV29-1
TGCAGCGTCGACAGCCCCACGGGAGATACGCAGTATTTT
CSVDSPTGDTQYF
>many|NA|TRBJ2-5|TRBV20-1
TGCAGTGCGGGGGCGTGGGGGTCCCAAGAGACCCAGTACTTC
CSAGAWGSQETQYF
>NA|TRBD1|TRBJ1-2|TRBV7-2
TGTGTCAGCAGCCAACAGACAGGGGAGAGATATGGCTACACCTTC
CVSSQQTGERYGYTF
>many|NA|TRBJ2-7|TRBV20-1
TGCAGTGCTTCCCCCGGGCTGAACTCCTACGAGCAGTACTTC
CSASPGLNSYEQYF
>NA|NA|TRBJ2-1|TRBV7-8
NA
CASSFYICSAIGLAGTNEQFF
>NA|NA|TRBJ2-3|TRBV6-1
TGTGCCAGCAGTGAACCGATGGATACGCAGTATTTT
CASSEPMDTQYF
>many|TRBD2|TRBJ2-3|TRBV7-8
TGTGCCAGCAGCTCTTGGACTAGCGGCACAGATACGCAGTATTTT
CASSSWTSGTDTQYF